A single sample is the source of the 28 T cell receptor beta chains below, sequenced in a study of tissue T cells after allogeneic stem cell transplantation. Only in-frame clones appear in the TCRdb table, and some are missing; sequencing was by immunoSEQ multiplex PCR. The profile covers 10,000 to 15,000 clones, with approximately 70% appearing a single time and approximately 15% taken by the ten largest. Sequenced here: tissue from the right colon, sampled at autopsy. The receptor set was obtained from a woman aged 18-55 years with breast cancer.

In regard to this clone: Different DNA sequences within this sample yield the same CDR3. The rearrangement joins TRBV7-2 to TRBJ2-5, with TRBD1 as a possible D gene (5 bases). V gave up 1 base and J gave up 5 bases, with 8 bases separating them. Germline V CDR1 and CDR2: SGHTA, FQGNSA. The CDR3 is 13 residues long. The CDR3 DNA sequence: TGTGCCAGCAGCTTAGACAGGTCCGAGACCCAGTACTTC. Translated, it gives CASSLDRSETQYF.

In this sample, this clone is medium-sized. The chain employs TRBV6-2 or TRBV6-3 and TRBJ1-5; D is perhaps TRBD1 (5 bases). Trimming left V 0 bases short and J 1 base short, with 16 bases between. The germline CDR1 and CDR2 sequences are MNHEY and SVGEGT. CDR3 length equals 18 residues. The CDR3 DNA is TGTGCCAGCAGTTACTCCCCTCGGGGGGTTGGGAGCAATCAGCCCCAGCATTTT. This gives the protein CASSYSPRGVGSNQPQHF.

The chain carries TRBV13 and TRBJ2-5; 11 positions agree with TRBD1. The CDR3 covers 15 residues. After removal of 5 bases from V and 5 bases from J, the junction contained 7 bases not matched to a gene. From germline, CDR1 is PRHDT and CDR2 FYEKMQ (reference sequence). CDR3 DNA: TGTGCCAGCAGCGGACAGGGGGCTAATTGGGAGACCCAGTACTTC. It codes for CASSGQGANWETQYF.

This clone was seen once. V usage is TRBV30 and J usage is TRBJ1-1; 8 bases fit TRBD1. The CDR3 is 15 residues long. CDR1 GTSNPN and CDR2 SVGIG come from the germline V gene (reference sequence). The V segment lost 2 bases and the J segment 7 bases; nucleotides outside the gene matches: 12. CDR3 coding DNA: TGTGCCTGGAGTAAAGGGGGACAGGCGGGGATTGAAGCTTTCTTT. Its translation is CAWSKGGQAGIEAFF.

This rearrangement joins TRBV6-5 to TRBJ2-3, with D perhaps matching TRBD1 or TRBD2 (5 bases each). The CDR3 runs to 15 residues. Germline lookup yields CDR1 MNHEY and CDR2 SVGAGI. V was trimmed by 0 bases and J by 8 bases, leaving 15 bases between them. The CDR3 sequence: CASSYSHDRGGTQYF. The CDR3, as DNA: TGTGCCAGCAGTTACTCCCACGATCGGGGCGGTACGCAGTATTTT.

Worth noting for this clone: Other nucleotide sequences from this sample produce the same CDR3. V gene TRBV19 combines with J gene TRBJ2-7, with D possibly matching TRBD1 (6 bases). V dropped 6 bases and J dropped 0 bases, with 12 bases sitting between them. The CDR3 extends over 14 amino acids. Germline assignment: CDR1 LNHDA and CDR2 SQIVND (reference sequence). CDR3 sequence: CASSTGPSSYEQYF. CDR3 DNA: TGTGCCAGTAGCACAGGGCCTAGCTCCTACGAGCAGTACTTC.

V gene TRBV6-6 combines with J gene TRBJ1-4; TRBD1 is a possible D gene (5 bases). Trimming stripped 3 bases from V and 4 bases from J, with 6 bases between. The germline V gene has CDR1 MNHNY and CDR2 SVGAGI (reference sequence). The CDR3 consists of 13 residues. The CDR3 protein is CASSYDSNEKLFF. As DNA, the CDR3 is TGTGCCAGCAGTTATGACAGTAATGAAAAACTGTTTTTT.

The chain employs TRBV14 and TRBJ1-3; 8 positions match TRBD1. The trim removed 8 bases at V and 0 bases at J, leaving 12 bases unmatched. Germline CDR1 is SGHDN and CDR2 is FVKESK. There are 17 residues in the CDR3. The CDR3 nucleotides read TGTGCCAGCCGGGGGGACAGGTCTTTTTGCTCTGGAAACACCATATATTTT. Encoded protein: CASRGDRSFCSGNTIYF.

The chain couples TRBV3-1 (or the pseudogene TRBV3-2) to TRBJ2-1; the D is unclear. Trimming removed 0 bases from V and 0 bases from J, with 3 bases in between. CDR3 length: 14 amino acids. Germline V gene lookup returns CDR1 LGHDT and CDR2 YNNKEL (reference sequence). In DNA form, the CDR3 reads TGTGCCAGCAGCCAAGACAGCTCCTACAATGAGCAGTTCTTC. It specifies CASSQDSSYNEQFF.

This sequence joins TRBV5-4 and TRBJ1-2, with D possibly being TRBD1 (6 bases). The germline V and J ends were trimmed by 3 bases and 4 bases, with 10 bases remaining between them. Per the germline V gene, CDR1 is SGHNT and CDR2 is YYREEE (reference sequence). This CDR3 has 13 residues. The CDR3, as DNA: TGTGCCAGCAGCTCACAGGGAAGCTATGGCTACACCTTC. This encodes CASSSQGSYGYTF. Full variable domain (remainder filled in from reference TRBV5-4 and TRBJ1-2): ETGVTQSPTHLIKTRGQQVTLRCSSQSGHNTVSWYQQALGQGPQFIFQYYREEENGRGNFPPRFSGLQFPNYSSELNVNALELDDSALYLCASSSQGSYGYTFGSGTRLTVV.

This clone was observed a few times. The chain has TRBV28 and TRBJ2-6, with 7 bases identical to TRBD1. V dropped 6 bases and J dropped 0; count of bases not matched to a gene: 8. This CDR3 comprises 17 residues. From germline, CDR1 is MDHEN and CDR2 SYDVKM. This CDR3 is CASSWDSSSSGANVLTF. DNA of the CDR3: TGTGCCAGCAGCTGGGACAGTTCCTCCTCTGGGGCCAACGTCCTGACTTTC.

Only a few counts were recorded for this clone. V gene TRBV29-1 combines with J gene TRBJ2-1; 8 bases map to TRBD2. J was trimmed by 3 bases and V by 7 bases; bases with no gene match: 5. The length of the CDR3 is 13 residues. Germline loops: CDR1 SQVTM, CDR2 ANQGSEA. Written as DNA, the CDR3 is TGCAGCGCCGGACTAGCAGACTACAATGAGCAGTTCTTC. Encoded protein: CSAGLADYNEQFF.

V and J are TRBV5-4 and TRBJ2-7; TRBD2 agrees at 12 bases. V shed 0 bases, J shed 3 bases, and the junction held 7 bases outside the gene matches. Germline-derived CDR1 and CDR2 are SGHNT and YYREEE (reference sequence). The CDR3 loop spans 17 amino acids. The CDR3 nucleotides are TGTGCCAGCAGCTTGGATCACGGACTAGCGGGGCTCTACGAGCAGTACTTC. This encodes CASSLDHGLAGLYEQYF.

This clone was seen a few times. The chain uses TRBV7-2 and TRBJ1-4; D possibly corresponds to TRBD1 (6 bases). Per germline, CDR1 SGHTA and CDR2 FQGNSA. CDR3 size: 15 residues. With 3 bases removed from V and 2 bases from J, the gap between germline ends came to 10 bases. CDR3 sequence: CASSFGGATNEKLFF. The DNA of the CDR3 is TGTGCCAGCAGCTTTGGGGGGGCGACTAATGAAAAACTGTTTTTT.

This clone was observed a few times. This chain connects TRBV5-1 to TRBJ2-2, with 11 bases fitting TRBD1. Germline V CDR1 and CDR2: SGHRS, YFSETQ. CDR3 length equals 16 residues. The J segment lost 7 bases and the V segment lost 0 bases, leaving 5 bases of the junction unmatched. The CDR3 here is CASSLEGQGVNGELFF. The CDR3 DNA reads TGCGCCAGCAGCTTGGAGGGACAGGGGGTTAACGGGGAGCTGTTTTTT.

This clone appeared a single time. The gene calls are TRBV9 and TRBJ2-2, with D perhaps TRBD1 or TRBD2 (5 bases each). CDR1 is SGDLS, CDR2 YYNGEE, per germline. The CDR3 is 15 amino acids. V lost 0 bases and J lost 5, with 11 bases in between. This CDR3 reads CASSVVFEGTGELFF. In DNA, the CDR3 is TGTGCCAGCAGCGTAGTATTCGAGGGGACCGGGGAGCTGTTTTTT.

This clone was counted once. The chain carries TRBV4-3 and TRBJ2-6; D ambiguous. CDR3 length: 14 amino acids. The ends were cut back, 0 bases at V and 0 bases at J, with 0 bases in the middle. CDR1 is LGHNA, CDR2 YSLEER, per germline. CDR3 DNA sequence: TGCGCCAGCAGCCAAGACTCTGGGGCCAACGTCCTGACTTTC. It translates to CASSQDSGANVLTF.

The chain joins TRBV9 to TRBJ2-5; D is undetermined. The CDR3 loop spans 13 amino acids. Germline CDR1 and CDR2: SGDLS and YYNGEE. Trimming stripped 0 bases from V and 5 bases from J, with 8 bases between. As DNA, the CDR3 is TGTGCCAGCAGCGTAGCGGAGCTCGAGACCCAGTACTTC. Residues: CASSVAELETQYF.

The chain links TRBV12-3 or TRBV12-4 to TRBJ1-5; 8 bases line up with TRBD1. The CDR3 runs 13 residues. V dropped 6 bases and J dropped 4; count of bases not matched to a gene: 2. This chain's CDR3 is CASSRQGNQPQHF. The CDR3 region has the DNA TGTGCCAGCAGCCGACAGGGGAATCAGCCCCAGCATTTT.

The genes are TRBV6-6 and TRBJ2-7, with 7 bases matching TRBD1. The CDR3 has 12 residues. V lost 6 bases to trimming and J lost 8 bases; unmatched junction nucleotides: 7. Per the germline V gene, CDR1 is MNHNY and CDR2 is SVGAGI (reference sequence). The CDR3 coding sequence is TGTGCCAGCAGGGGCGGACAGGTCAAGCAGTACTTC. This translates into CASRGGQVKQYF.

V usage is TRBV4-3 and J usage is TRBJ1-1, with 7 bases identical to TRBD1. The CDR3 is 15 amino acids. The V gene end was trimmed by 0 bases and the J gene end by 7 bases; junction bases not matched to a gene: 8. Germline-derived CDR1 and CDR2 are LGHNA and YSLEER. The CDR3 sequence is CASSQDPTGRGEAFF. CDR3 nucleotides: TGCGCCAGCAGCCAAGATCCGACAGGGAGGGGTGAAGCTTTCTTT.

V is TRBV19 and J is TRBJ2-7; tentatively, D is TRBD1 (5 bases). With 3 bases removed from V and 5 bases from J, the gap between germline ends came to 17 bases. This CDR3 has 15 residues. The germline CDR1 and CDR2 sequences are LNHDA and SQIVND (reference sequence). CDR3 region: CASSIGRGALNEQYF. The CDR3 nucleotides are TGTGCCAGTAGTATTGGAAGGGGCGCGCTCAACGAGCAGTACTTC.

The chain links TRBV3-1 (or the pseudogene TRBV3-2) to TRBJ2-7; TRBD2 matches at 11 bases. The CDR3 covers 15 residues. After removal of 5 bases from V and 6 bases from J, the junction contained 9 bases not matched to a gene. Germline V lookup: CDR1 LGHDT, CDR2 YNNKEL (reference sequence). In DNA, the CDR3 is TGTGCCAGCAGCTTCTTTGGACTAGCGGGCGGCGAGCAGTACTTC. It encodes CASSFFGLAGGEQYF.

A note on this clone: The junction differs from germline at one of its ends, possibly a read error. This chain uses TRBV7-7 with TRBJ2-3; D gene ambiguous. In germline, CDR1 is SSHAT, CDR2 FNYEAQ (reference sequence). The CDR3 sequence is 13 residues long. CDR3 region: CASSLTGTDTQYF. For the CDR3, the DNA is TGTGCTAGCAGCTTAACAGGCACAGATACGCAGTATTTT.

The chain uses TRBV24-1 and TRBJ2-2, with 11 nucleotides matching TRBD2. The CDR3 extends over 17 amino acids. The V gene's germline CDR1 is KGHDR and CDR2 SFDVKD. V dropped 3 bases and J dropped 4; count of bases not matched to a gene: 6. This CDR3 reads CATSDRTTSGSTGELFF. CDR3 bases: TGTGCCACCAGTGATCGAACAACTAGCGGGAGCACCGGGGAGCTGTTTTTT.

This clone was observed a handful of times. The chain uses TRBV7-2 and TRBJ2-1, with a possible D match to TRBD1 (7 bases). CDR3 length: 12 residues. Germline V gives CDR1 SGHTA, CDR2 FQGNSA. The V end was cut by 5 bases, the J end by 10 bases, with 12 bases between. CDR3 in amino acids: CASSLPGGEQFF. In DNA form, the CDR3 reads TGTGCCAGCAGCCTTCCAGGGGGGGAGCAGTTCTTC. Supplemented by reference TRBV7-2 and TRBJ2-1, the full variable domain reads GAGVSQSPSNKVTEKGKDVELRCDPISGHTALYWYRQSLGQGLEFLIYFQGNSAPDKSGLPSDRFSAERTGGSVSTLTIQRTQQEDSAVYLCASSLPGGEQFFGPGTRLTVL.

The rearrangement links TRBV19 to TRBJ1-1, with a tentative D call TRBD1 (5 bases). Trimming took 4 bases from V and 0 from J, leaving 21 bases between them. From germline, CDR1 is LNHDA and CDR2 SQIVND (reference sequence). The CDR3 is 18 amino acids. In nucleotides, the CDR3 is TGTGCCAGTAGTACCCCTAGAGGGCGGGGGTACATGAACACTGAAGCTTTCTTT. Translated: CASSTPRGRGYMNTEAFF.

The genes are TRBV7-3 and TRBJ2-1; perhaps D is TRBD1 or TRBD2 (5 bases each). This CDR3 contains 17 residues. CDR1 SGHTA and CDR2 FQGTGA come from the germline V gene. The ends were cut back, 5 bases at V and 0 bases at J, with 17 bases in the middle. This CDR3 reads CASSHGREPSSYNEQFF. In nucleotides, the CDR3 is TGTGCCAGCAGCCATGGCAGGGAGCCCTCCTCCTACAATGAGCAGTTCTTC.